This record looks at one T cell receptor (beta chain) sequence and its context. Its target is unknown. The library was made from cDNA and included unique molecular identifiers. The source material, 1 to 10 million T cells, gave rise to approximately 520,000 cDNA molecules. Each CDR3 protein gets one entry after TCRdb re-called the PCR reads with MiXCR. The sample carries roughly 580,000 distinct CDR3 sequences, about 40% recorded once. The data were taken from a study of post-analysis software for immune sequencing data. Study-wide results and caveats: F measure clustering grouped samples strongly by preparation batch. Controls had lower frequencies than patients of roughly five TRBV segments, which included TRBV5-6, TRBV5-1 and TRBV20-1. People with multiple sclerosis had a significantly lower normalized Chao1 diversity than controls did.

There are 14 residues in the CDR3. Germline CDR1 MNHEY, CDR2 SVGAGI. V was shortened by 6 bases and J by 6 bases, with 17 bases between the two germline ends. The sequencing sample was made of blood. The chain is built from TRBV6-5 and TRBJ1-2; D gene ambiguous. This receptor was obtained from a girl aged 10 to 17 with multiple sclerosis. CDR3 amino acids: CASRSPGVYNGYTF. CDR3 bases: TGTGCCAGCAGATCCCCCGGGGTCTACAATGGCTACACCTTC.